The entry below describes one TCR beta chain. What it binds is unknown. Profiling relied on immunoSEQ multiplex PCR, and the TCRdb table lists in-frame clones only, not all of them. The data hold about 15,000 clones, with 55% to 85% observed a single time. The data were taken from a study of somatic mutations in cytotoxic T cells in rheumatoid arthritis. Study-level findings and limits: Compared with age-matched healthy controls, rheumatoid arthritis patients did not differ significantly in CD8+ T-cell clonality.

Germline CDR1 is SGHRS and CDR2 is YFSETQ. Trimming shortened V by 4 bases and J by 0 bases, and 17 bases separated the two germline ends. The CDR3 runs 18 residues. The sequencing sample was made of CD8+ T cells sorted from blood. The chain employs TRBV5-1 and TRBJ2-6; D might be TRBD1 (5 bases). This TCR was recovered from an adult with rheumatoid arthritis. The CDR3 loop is CASSPEGQGFSGANVLTF. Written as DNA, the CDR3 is TGCGCCAGCAGCCCAGAAGGGCAGGGATTCTCTGGGGCCAACGTCCTGACTTTC.